This T cell receptor (beta chain) was captured by sequencing in a study of metastatic and nonmetastatic thyroid tumors. At the level of the study: The authors compared repertoires across blood and tumor or nodule tissue from malignant and benign thyroid patients. The study, taken as a whole, reports: Across blood and tumor, TCR beta diversity in malignant thyroid tumors was reportedly significantly higher than in benign nodules.

Authors' processing steps: The distant-metastasis classifier for papillary thyroid cancer was built from CDR3 differences across clinicopathological groups. TCRdb reassembled clones from the PCR reads with MiXCR. TCRdb's processing, not the authors', yielded these V and J calls. Counted here are approximately 25,000 clones, about an eighth occurring once; the ten biggest clones make up about 13%. Ten or more counts support this clone. Its antigen remains unknown. Not a single patient had been given any form of treatment at any point before undergoing thyroid surgery. The CDR3 is 16 amino acids. With 4 bases removed from V and 2 bases from J, the gap between germline ends came to 14 bases. Germline CDR1 is SGHTA and CDR2 is FQGTGA.

The sample was blood. The J gene is TRBJ2-2, the V gene TRBV7-3; possible D gene TRBD1, 6 bases. This TCR derives from a female donor with papillary thyroid cancer or a benign thyroid nodule (not recorded which). Some clones in this sample may be carry-over from other donors' samples. CDR3 in DNA: TGTGCCAGCAGCTCCCAGGGGCCCAGAAACACCGGGGAGCTGTTTTTT. Amino acids: CASSSQGPRNTGELFF.